A selection of T cell receptor beta chains follows, all from one sample in a study of T cells in localized non-small cell lung cancer. The repertoire was sequenced with immunoSEQ multiplex PCR; TCRdb's copy has only in-frame clones and lacks some. The data show under 50,000 clones, about 86% seen once. The sample in question was PBMCs, obtained before any cancer treatment. The receptors shown here come from a man aged 40-75 years with stage II lung adenocarcinoma. Both conserved end residues are part of each CDR3. The D gene is left open where the match is weak. The size entry is marked missing in some rows and otherwise reads once, few, many or a size class.

TRBJ1-4,TRBV2,15,TRBD1,.,CASSEVWTGNEKLFF,TGTGCCAGCAGTGAAGTCTGGACAGGGAATGAAAAACTGTTTTTT
TRBJ2-5,TRBV19,12,.,.,CASSQSRETQYF,TGTGCCAGTAGTCAAAGTCGGGAGACCCAGTACTTC
TRBJ1-2,TRBV7-9,13,.,.,CASSLGGNYGYTF,TGTGCCAGCAGCCTAGGGGGTAACTATGGCTACACCTTC
TRBJ2-3,TRBV5-5,15,.,.,CASSTGSSSTDTQYF,TGTGCCAGCTCTACGGGGTCTTCTAGCACAGATACGCAGTATTTT
TRBJ1-1,TRBV18,14,TRBD1,.,CASSSQGADTEAFF,TGTGCCAGCTCATCCCAGGGGGCGGACACTGAAGCTTTCTTT
TRBJ2-3,TRBV15,13,.,.,CATSRETIDTQYF,TGTGCCACCAGCAGAGAAACCATAGATACGCAGTATTTT
TRBJ2-5,TRBV11-2,15,TRBD1,.,CASSLGTGWRETQYF,TGTGCCAGCAGCCTAGGGACAGGATGGCGGGAGACCCAGTACTTC
TRBJ2-2,TRBV5-4,13,.,.,CASSKTDTGELFF,TGTGCCAGCAGCAAGACAGACACCGGGGAGCTGTTTTTT
TRBJ2-1,TRBV19,17,TRBD2,.,CASSIGGTSGGAGEQFF,TGTGCCAGTAGTATAGGAGGGACTAGCGGGGGGGCAGGTGAGCAGTTCTTC
TRBJ1-4,TRBV6-1,15,TRBD1,.,CASSEGDRDHEKLFF,TGTGCCAGCAGTGAGGGAGACAGGGATCATGAAAAACTGTTTTTT
TRBJ2-7,TRBV5-1,13,TRBD1,.,CASSLRTGNEQYF,TGCGCCAGCAGCTTAAGGACAGGGAACGAGCAGTACTTC
TRBJ2-3,TRBV29-1,14,TRBD1,.,CSVERGQGVNTQYF,TGCAGCGTTGAACGCGGACAGGGTGTGAATACGCAGTATTTT
TRBJ1-5,TRBV11-3,17,.,.,CASSLALQGISNQPQHF,TGTGCCAGCAGCTTAGCCCTCCAGGGGATTAGCAATCAGCCCCAGCATTTT
TRBJ1-3,TRBV10-3,15,.,.,CAISEYSGSGNTIYF,TGTGCCATCAGTGAGTATTCAGGCTCTGGAAACACCATATATTTT
TRBJ1-2,TRBV2,10,.,.,CASGNYGYTF,TGTGCCAGCGGGAACTATGGCTACACCTTC
TRBJ2-1,TRBV30,11,.,.,CAWRGYNEQFF,TGTGCCTGGAGGGGGTACAATGAGCAGTTCTTC
TRBJ1-2,TRBV6-6,14,TRBD1,.,CASSTGTAFYGYTF,TGTGCCAGCAGTACAGGGACAGCCTTCTATGGCTACACCTTC
TRBJ2-4,TRBV2,13,.,.,CASTGRAKNIQYF,TGTGCCAGCACCGGGCGAGCCAAAAACATTCAGTACTTC
TRBJ1-2,TRBV2,11,.,few,CASRETRSYTF,TGTGCCAGCAGGGAGACAAGGAGCTACACCTTC
TRBJ2-5,TRBV6-1,16,TRBD1,.,CASSDRGRGRRETQYF,TGTGCCAGCAGTGATCGGGGCAGGGGGCGGCGGGAGACCCAGTACTTC
TRBJ2-1,TRBV5-1,15,.,.,CASSSDSLLDNEQFF,TGCGCCAGCAGCAGCGACTCCCTTTTAGACAATGAGCAGTTCTTC
TRBJ2-3,TRBV30,14,TRBD1,.,CAWTKNRGTDTQYF,TGTGCCTGGACGAAAAACAGGGGGACAGATACGCAGTATTTT
TRBJ1-6,TRBV2,20,TRBD1,.,CASSDSPSRGLDPVYSPLHF,TGTGCCAGCAGTGATAGTCCCTCCAGGGGGCTTGATCCCGTATATTCACCCCTCCACTTT
TRBJ2-2,TRBV5-4,14,.,.,CASSLASNTGELFF,TGTGCCAGCAGCTTGGCATCAAACACCGGGGAGCTGTTTTTT
TRBJ1-2,TRBV6-1,12,.,.,CASSPRNYGYTF,TGTGCCAGCAGTCCTAGAAACTATGGCTACACCTTC
TRBJ2-7,TRBV5-8,15,.,few,CASTLDDVSSYEQYF,TGTGCCAGCACCCTTGACGATGTAAGCTCCTACGAGCAGTACTTC
TRBJ2-1,TRBV5-1,11,.,.,CASSPDNEQFF,TGCGCCAGCAGCCCGGACAATGAGCAGTTCTTC
TRBJ2-7,TRBV2,12,.,few,CASSGDSYEQYF,TGTGCCAGCAGTGGGGACTCCTACGAGCAGTACTTC
TRBJ2-2,TRBV5-1,15,.,.,CASSFRSYNTGELFF,TGCGCCAGCAGCTTTCGGAGCTACAACACCGGGGAGCTGTTTTTT
TRBJ2-3,TRBV5-1,15,TRBD2,.,CASSGSGGAQDTQYF,TGCGCCAGCAGCGGTAGCGGGGGGGCCCAGGATACGCAGTATTTT
TRBJ2-1,TRBV7-6,14,TRBD1,.,CASSPHHGQGEQFF,TGTGCCAGCAGCCCTCACCACGGACAGGGAGAGCAGTTCTTC
TRBJ1-3,TRBV27,13,.,.,CASSLVDGNTIYF,TGTGCCAGCAGTTTAGTAGATGGAAACACCATATATTTT
TRBJ1-2,TRBV29-1,13,.,.,CSAEGGVNYGYTF,TGCAGCGCTGAAGGTGGAGTAAATTATGGCTACACCTTC
TRBJ1-1,TRBV30,12,.,.,CAWSESNTEAFF,TGTGCCTGGAGTGAGTCGAACACTGAAGCTTTCTTT
TRBJ1-6,TRBV30,15,.,.,CAWSVGTPYNSPLHF,TGTGCCTGGAGTGTAGGGACACCTTATAATTCACCCCTCCACTTT
TRBJ2-3,TRBV2,15,.,.,CASSGVRGSTDTQYF,TGTGCCAGCAGTGGGGTCAGGGGAAGCACAGATACGCAGTATTTT
TRBJ1-1,TRBV7-9,15,.,.,CASSYSGGMGTEAFF,TGTGCCAGCAGCTACTCGGGGGGGATGGGCACTGAAGCTTTCTTT
TRBJ2-3,TRBV11-2,12,.,.,CASSPVVYTQYF,TGTGCCAGCAGCCCAGTGGTGTATACGCAGTATTTT
TRBJ2-7,TRBV6-5,11,.,.,CASSYSGEQYF,TGTGCCAGCAGTTATTCGGGGGAGCAGTACTTC
TRBJ2-1,TRBV11-1,17,TRBD2,.,CASSSISGLAGENEQFF,TGTGCCAGCAGCTCCATCTCGGGACTAGCGGGGGAAAATGAGCAGTTCTTC
TRBJ2-5,TRBV7-2,13,.,.,CASSLMNQETQYF,TGTGCCAGCAGCTTAATGAACCAAGAGACCCAGTACTTC
TRBJ1-2,TRBV25-1,15,.,.,CASSDSTTANYGYTF,TGTGCCAGCAGTGATTCTACAACTGCTAACTATGGCTACACCTTC
TRBJ1-1,TRBV10-3,13,.,.,CAITTQGGTEAFF,TGTGCCATCACCACGCAGGGTGGGACTGAAGCTTTCTTT
TRBJ1-3,TRBV19,16,TRBD1,.,CASTGTARISGNTIYF,TGTGCCAGTACCGGGACAGCTAGGATCTCTGGAAACACCATATATTTT
TRBJ2-3,TRBV7-3,13,.,.,CASSGGAPDTQYF,TGTGCCAGCAGCGGCGGGGCCCCAGATACGCAGTATTTT